These T cell receptor beta chains were read from a single sample in a study of blood T cell repertoires in COVID-19. Sequencing was performed with immunoSEQ multiplex PCR; in TCRdb, only in-frame clones are kept and a portion is missing. The repertoire consists of over 200,000 clones, with approximately 84% occurring once and the leading ten covering less than 2%. The sequenced sample was PBMCs or T cells enriched from blood (not recorded which). These receptors were obtained from a man aged 55 to 69 who had recovered from COVID-19. CDR3s include the opening cysteine and the closing phenylalanine or tryptophan. Each record gives: clone size, CDR3 length, D gene, J gene, V gene, CDR3 DNA, CDR3 protein. D genes are given only for firm matches. Only part of the rows carry a size: once, few, many, or a class if the clone is expanded.

>.|17|.|TRBJ1-5|TRBV6-2/TRBV6-3
TGTGCCAGCAGTTACCCATCACGGACAGAGAGCAATCAGCCCCAGCATTTT
CASSYPSRTESNQPQHF
>.|15|TRBD1|TRBJ1-6|TRBV27
TGTGCCAGCAGTTTCAGGGGACAGGGGAATTCACCCCTCCACTTT
CASSFRGQGNSPLHF
>.|13|TRBD2|TRBJ2-7|TRBV5-8
TGTGCCAGCAGCTTGGGACTAGCGGGGGGGACGTACTTC
CASSLGLAGGTYF
>few|15|.|TRBJ1-6|TRBV2
TGTGCCAGCAGTGAATACAGCTCCTATAATTCACCCCTCCACTTT
CASSEYSSYNSPLHF
>.|16|.|TRBJ1-3|TRBV2
TGTGCCAGCAGTCCGGAGGGGTTCATCTCTGGAAACACCATATATTTT
CASSPEGFISGNTIYF
>.|14|TRBD1|TRBJ1-2|TRBV2
TGTGCCAGCAGACAGGGGGGCGCTTTGGCTGGCTACACCTTC
CASRQGGALAGYTF
>.|13|.|TRBJ2-5|TRBV7-2
TGTGCCAGCAGCTTAGTTAGAGAAGAGACCCAGTACTTC
CASSLVREETQYF
>.|14|.|TRBJ1-3|TRBV11-1
TGTGCCAGCAGCCGAGGAGATTCTGGAAACACCATATATTTT
CASSRGDSGNTIYF
>.|14|TRBD1|TRBJ1-1|TRBV12-5
TGTGCTTCTCGATCGGGACAGCCGAACACTGAAGCTTTCTTT
CASRSGQPNTEAFF
>.|13|.|TRBJ1-1|TRBV6-6
TGTGCCAGCAGCCTATCGAGGGCGTTAGAAGCTTTCTTT
CASSLSRALEAFF
>.|14|TRBD1|TRBJ1-2|TRBV7-2
TGTGCCAGCAGCCCCCGGACAGGATCTTATGGCTACACCTTC
CASSPRTGSYGYTF
>.|15|.|TRBJ1-2|TRBV3-1/TRBV3-2
TGTGCCAGCAGCCAAATCGACAGTCCTTGGTATGGCTACACCTTC
CASSQIDSPWYGYTF
>.|16|.|TRBJ1-5|TRBV7-9
TGTGCCAGCAGCCTAACCAAGACAGATAGCAATCAGCCCCAGCATTTT
CASSLTKTDSNQPQHF
>.|15|.|TRBJ1-6|TRBV6-2/TRBV6-3
TGTGCCAGCAGTTACTTGGGCCAGCCGGGGTCACCCCTCCACTTT
CASSYLGQPGSPLHF
>.|15|.|TRBJ2-2|TRBV9
TGTGCCAGCAGCCCGCGAACAGGAGCCACCGGGGAGCTGTTTTTT
CASSPRTGATGELFF
>.|15|TRBD2|TRBJ2-3|TRBV24-1
TGTGCCACCAGTGATAAGCGGGGGGCCACAGATACGCAGTATTTT
CATSDKRGATDTQYF
>.|14|.|TRBJ2-1|TRBV11-2
TGTGCCAGCAACTTAGCGGGACAGTACAATGAGCAGTTCTTC
CASNLAGQYNEQFF
>.|13|.|TRBJ2-2|TRBV7-9
TGTGCCAGCAGCTTCGGGGGGCCGGGGGAGCTGTTTTTT
CASSFGGPGELFF
>.|16|TRBD2|TRBJ2-3|TRBV11-2
TGTGCCAGCAGCTTAGGATATCTAGCGGCCACAGATACGCAGTATTTT
CASSLGYLAATDTQYF
>.|15|TRBD1|TRBJ2-2|TRBV5-1
TGCGCCAGCAGCTTGGGACAGGGGAATGTCGGGGAGCTGTTTTTT
CASSLGQGNVGELFF
>.|17|TRBD1|TRBJ1-2|TRBV5-1
TGCGCCAGCAGCGTTCCGGGACAGGGGGAAAGTAACTATGGCTACACCTTC
CASSVPGQGESNYGYTF
>.|15|TRBD2|TRBJ2-1|TRBV5-5
TGTGCCAGCAGCTTGTTTGGGGAGGGGTTGAATGAGCAGTTCTTC
CASSLFGEGLNEQFF
>.|15|.|TRBJ1-2|TRBV25-1
TGTGCCAGCAGTGAATTCTCGACAGCCCAATATGGCTACACCTTC
CASSEFSTAQYGYTF
>.|14|TRBD1|TRBJ2-7|TRBV19
TGTGCCAGTGGGCCCGGACAGGGTTTGTACGAGCAGTACTTC
CASGPGQGLYEQYF
>.|11|.|TRBJ1-2|TRBV6-5
TGTGCCAGCACCCAGGGTGGCGGCTACACCTTC
CASTQGGGYTF
>.|17|TRBD1|TRBJ1-5|TRBV19
TGTGCCAGTAGTACCGAGACAGGGAGAGTGGGCAATCAGCCCCAGCATTTT
CASSTETGRVGNQPQHF
>.|16|TRBD2|TRBJ2-1|TRBV5-1
TGCGCCAGCAGCTTGGGTGGTGCGGGGGGGCCGGGTGAGCAGTTCTTC
CASSLGGAGGPGEQFF
>.|13|.|TRBJ1-1|TRBV12-3/TRBV12-4
TGTGCCAGCAGTTTAATCGGGGACACTGAAGCTTTCTTT
CASSLIGDTEAFF
>few|14|TRBD1|TRBJ1-4|TRBV6-1
TGTGCCAGCAGTGAAGTGACAGGGTTCGAAAAACTGTTTTTT
CASSEVTGFEKLFF
>.|14|TRBD1|TRBJ1-4|TRBV5-8
TGTGCCAGCAGCTTCACAGGGGCTGGGGAAAAACTGTTTTTT
CASSFTGAGEKLFF
>.|17|TRBD1|TRBJ2-3|TRBV9
TGTGCCAGCAGCGAGGGCCTATGGGACAGGGCGACAGATACGCAGTATTTT
CASSEGLWDRATDTQYF
>.|13|TRBD1|TRBJ1-5|TRBV24-1
TGTGCCACCGGGACAGGGAGCAATCAGCCCCAGCATTTT
CATGTGSNQPQHF
>.|13|TRBD1|TRBJ1-2|TRBV7-2
TGTGTGTCCGCGGGACAGAGTAACTATGGCTACACCTTC
CVSAGQSNYGYTF
>few|16|.|TRBJ1-5|TRBV11-2
TGTGCCAGCAGCTTAGGTCAGGGCGTTGGCAATCAGCCCCAGCATTTT
CASSLGQGVGNQPQHF
>once|11|.|TRBJ2-5|TRBV1
TGCCCGAACCGGGACAATGAGACCCAGTACTTC
CPNRDNETQYF
>.|13|.|TRBJ1-5|TRBV12-3/TRBV12-4
TGTGCCAGCAGGATGGCAGGCAATCAGCCCCAGCATTTT
CASRMAGNQPQHF
>.|15|TRBD1|TRBJ1-1|TRBV29-1
TGCAGCGTTGAACGGACAGGGGTTGGGAACACTGAAGCTTTCTTT
CSVERTGVGNTEAFF
>.|15|TRBD1|TRBJ1-5|TRBV19
TGTGCCAGTAGTCAAGGGGGCTGGGGCAATCAGCCCCAGCATTTT
CASSQGGWGNQPQHF
>.|15|.|TRBJ1-3|TRBV7-9
TGTGCCAGCAGCTTAACCTCACAGACTGGAAACACCATATATTTT
CASSLTSQTGNTIYF
>.|13|TRBD1|TRBJ1-1|TRBV15
TGTGCCACCAGCAGCGGGACAGTCACGGAAGCTTTCTTT
CATSSGTVTEAFF